A selection of T cell receptor beta chains follows, all from one sample in a study of T cells in Graves' hyperthyroidism and ophthalmopathy. TCRdb reanalysed the multiplex PCR reads using MiXCR and keeps one entry per CDR3 protein. Among 600,000 or so distinct CDR3 sequences listed, about 14% were seen once. Material for sequencing was blood. All receptors come from a woman between 50 and 59 years old with Graves' ophthalmopathy. Both conserved end residues are part of each CDR3. The D gene is left open where the match is weak. Rows give clone size only sometimes, using once, few, many, or a class for an expanded clone.

J: TRBJ2-1
V: TRBV9
D: TRBD1
size: few
DNA: TGTGCCAGCAGCGTAGCAGGGGGCTACTCCTACAATGAGCAGTTCTTC
CDR3: CASSVAGGYSYNEQFF

J: TRBJ2-7
V: TRBV12-3/TRBV12-4
D: NA
size: many
DNA: TGTGCCAGCAGGGACAGTATCGACGAGCAGTACTTC
CDR3: CASRDSIDEQYF

J: TRBJ2-3
V: TRBV20-1
D: TRBD2
size: many
DNA: TGCAGTCCCCTAGCGGGATCTGGCACAGATACGCAGTATTTT
CDR3: CSPLAGSGTDTQYF

J: TRBJ2-2
V: TRBV14
D: TRBD1
size: few
DNA: TGTGCCAGCAGCCGGAGGACAGGTTACACCGGGGAGCTGTTTTTT
CDR3: CASSRRTGYTGELFF

J: TRBJ2-7
V: TRBV2
D: TRBD1
size: many
DNA: TGTGCCAGCAGGGTCGACAGGGCGCTCCACGAGCAGTACTTC
CDR3: CASRVDRALHEQYF

J: TRBJ2-7
V: TRBV6-5
D: TRBD2
size: few
DNA: TGTGCCAGCAGTTATGACAGGGGACTAGCGGGAGGCGAGCAGTACTTC
CDR3: CASSYDRGLAGGEQYF

J: TRBJ2-7
V: TRBV4-3
D: TRBD2
size: NA
DNA: TGCGCCAGCAGACAAGCAGCGGGAGCCTACGAGCAGTACTTC
CDR3: CASRQAAGAYEQYF

J: TRBJ1-2
V: TRBV12-3/TRBV12-4
D: NA
size: many
DNA: TGTGCCAGCACCCTGGGGTGGCAGGGGCATGGCTACACCTTC
CDR3: CASTLGWQGHGYTF

J: TRBJ2-7
V: TRBV11-2
D: NA
size: many
DNA: TGTGCCAGCAGCAACATACGCGTCCCTGGGGGACGACATAGCTCCTACGAGCAGTACTTC
CDR3: CASSNIRVPGGRHSSYEQYF

J: TRBJ2-1
V: TRBV20-1
D: TRBD2
size: many
DNA: TGCAGTGCCGTAGGTTTCACCCGGCGGGCGGGAGGGATGAATGAGCAGTTCTTC
CDR3: CSAVGFTRRAGGMNEQFF

J: TRBJ2-3
V: TRBV28
D: TRBD1
size: many
DNA: TGTGCCAGCAGTCCCGGGACAGGGGGCCGGGGCTCGACAGATACGCAGTATTTT
CDR3: CASSPGTGGRGSTDTQYF

J: TRBJ1-5
V: TRBV3-1
D: NA
size: NA
DNA: TGTGCCAGCAGCCAAGGCTTTGGGGGTATTCAGCCCCAGCATTTT
CDR3: CASSQGFGGIQPQHF

J: TRBJ1-5
V: TRBV20-1
D: NA
size: many
DNA: TGCAGTGCTAGAGATCTAGCTAGCAATCAGCCCCAGCATTTT
CDR3: CSARDLASNQPQHF

J: TRBJ2-5
V: TRBV12-3/TRBV12-4
D: NA
size: NA
DNA: TGTGCCAGCAGTTTTTCTTCTGGGACCCAGTACTTC
CDR3: CASSFSSGTQYF

J: TRBJ1-2
V: TRBV7-2
D: NA
size: many
DNA: TGTGCCAGCAGGGTGGCAGGGCAGGGCTACACCTTC
CDR3: CASRVAGQGYTF

J: TRBJ2-1
V: TRBV6-1
D: TRBD2
size: NA
DNA: TGTGCCAGCACCGGGACTAGCGGGGGGTACAATGAGCAGTTCTTC
CDR3: CASTGTSGGYNEQFF

J: TRBJ2-7
V: TRBV7-2
D: TRBD2
size: NA
DNA: TGTGCCAGCAGCTTTCTAGGACTAGCAAGATCCTACGAGCAGTACTTC
CDR3: CASSFLGLARSYEQYF

J: TRBJ2-1
V: TRBV25-1
D: NA
size: NA
DNA: TGTGCCAGCAGTGAACACGGACCTAAGGGTCCCTCGAGCTCCTACAATGAGCAGTTCTTC
CDR3: CASSEHGPKGPSSSYNEQFF

J: TRBJ1-2
V: TRBV7-8
D: NA
size: many
DNA: TGTGCCAGCAGCTTAGCTCCGACTTTGACTTCCTATGGCTACACCTTC
CDR3: CASSLAPTLTSYGYTF

J: TRBJ2-3
V: TRBV6-6
D: NA
size: many
DNA: TGTGCCAGCAGTTACTCGTTTAGCACAGATACGCAGTATTTT
CDR3: CASSYSFSTDTQYF

J: TRBJ2-5
V: TRBV5-1
D: NA
size: few
DNA: TGCGCCAGCAGCTTGGCCCCCGACCAGGGAGAGACCCAGTACTTC
CDR3: CASSLAPDQGETQYF

J: TRBJ2-1
V: TRBV6-1
D: TRBD1
size: few
DNA: TGTGCCAGCAGCCTGGCCGGGACAGGGCTCTACAATGAGCAGTTCTTC
CDR3: CASSLAGTGLYNEQFF

J: TRBJ2-1
V: TRBV6-1
D: TRBD2
size: many
DNA: TGTGCCAGCAGTAGGACTAGCGGGATTTACAATGAGCAGTTCTTC
CDR3: CASSRTSGIYNEQFF

J: TRBJ2-5
V: TRBV20-1
D: NA
size: many
DNA: TGCAGTGCTAGATCAGGGGAAGAGACCCAGTACTTC
CDR3: CSARSGEETQYF

J: TRBJ2-7
V: TRBV6-2/TRBV6-3
D: TRBD1
size: many
DNA: TGTGCCAGCAGTTACACACGGACAGGGAGCTACGAGCAGTACTTC
CDR3: CASSYTRTGSYEQYF

J: TRBJ2-1
V: TRBV24-1
D: TRBD2
size: NA
DNA: TGTGCCACCCAAACTAGCGGGAGTAAATATGAGCAGTTCTTC
CDR3: CATQTSGSKYEQFF

J: TRBJ1-3
V: TRBV20-1
D: NA
size: few
DNA: TGCAGTGCTATCCAGGCCCAATCTGGAAACACCATATATTTT
CDR3: CSAIQAQSGNTIYF

J: TRBJ2-5
V: TRBV28
D: NA
size: few
DNA: TGTGCCAGCAGTTTGCAGGACCAAGAGACCCAGTACTTC
CDR3: CASSLQDQETQYF

J: TRBJ2-2
V: TRBV19
D: TRBD1
size: NA
DNA: TGTGCCACCGCCCGGGGGGACAGGGGGTCGCCCGGGGAGCTGTTTTTT
CDR3: CATARGDRGSPGELFF

J: TRBJ1-5
V: TRBV4-1
D: NA
size: NA
DNA: TGCGCCAGCAGCCATGCCGGGACTCAAAATCAGCCCCAGCATTTT
CDR3: CASSHAGTQNQPQHF

J: TRBJ1-6
V: TRBV7-9
D: NA
size: many
DNA: TGTGCCACTCCCGGCGGGCCGGGGGTAAATTCACCCCTCCACTTT
CDR3: CATPGGPGVNSPLHF

J: TRBJ1-1
V: TRBV10-3
D: TRBD1
size: NA
DNA: TGTGCCATCCGGGACAGGGGACAGGACGCTGAAGCTTTCTTT
CDR3: CAIRDRGQDAEAFF

J: TRBJ2-5
V: TRBV25-1
D: TRBD1
size: many
DNA: TGTGCCAGCAGTGAAGGGACAGGGAAATACCAAGAGACCCAGTACTTC
CDR3: CASSEGTGKYQETQYF

J: TRBJ1-1
V: TRBV12-3/TRBV12-4
D: NA
size: many
DNA: TGTGCCAGCGGTACCATGAACACTGAAGCTTTCTTT
CDR3: CASGTMNTEAFF

J: TRBJ2-1
V: TRBV30
D: NA
size: NA
DNA: TGTGCCTGGTCGGGAGCGTCCTACAATGAGCAGTTCTTC
CDR3: CAWSGASYNEQFF

J: TRBJ1-4
V: TRBV2
D: NA
size: many
DNA: TGTGCCAGTCACGGAGACACAAAAAAACTGTTTTTT
CDR3: CASHGDTKKLFF

J: TRBJ1-5
V: TRBV12-3/TRBV12-4
D: TRBD1
size: few
DNA: TGTGCCAGCAGTTCGTTGACAGGGGATCAGCCCCAGCATTTT
CDR3: CASSSLTGDQPQHF

J: TRBJ2-7
V: TRBV5-1
D: TRBD2
size: many
DNA: TGCGCCAGCAGCTGGCCTTCTAGCGGGAGGGGCTCCTACGAGCAGTACTTC
CDR3: CASSWPSSGRGSYEQYF

J: TRBJ2-3
V: TRBV11-2
D: NA
size: NA
DNA: TGTGCCAGCAGCTTACTGGGCTGGGGGACAGATACGCAGTATTTT
CDR3: CASSLLGWGTDTQYF

J: TRBJ2-1
V: TRBV7-3
D: TRBD2
size: many
DNA: TGTGCCAGCAGCATCCTAGCGGGGGTCTCCTACAATGAGCAGTTCTTC
CDR3: CASSILAGVSYNEQFF

J: TRBJ2-4
V: TRBV11-2
D: TRBD2
size: many
DNA: TGTGCCAGCAGCTTTGGTGGACTAGCGGACTCCAAAAACATTCAGTACTTC
CDR3: CASSFGGLADSKNIQYF

J: TRBJ2-2
V: TRBV3-1
D: NA
size: many
DNA: TGTGCCAGCAGCCAAGTAATCGGCGGGGAGCTGTTTTTT
CDR3: CASSQVIGGELFF

J: TRBJ1-1
V: TRBV9
D: NA
size: NA
DNA: TGTGCCAGCAGCGTCGGGATTGACCGAGTAACGAACACTGAAGCTTTCTTT
CDR3: CASSVGIDRVTNTEAFF

J: TRBJ2-1
V: TRBV19
D: TRBD2
size: few
DNA: TGTGCCAGTAGTATGGGACTAGGTGCCTACAATGAGCAGTTCTTC
CDR3: CASSMGLGAYNEQFF

J: TRBJ1-2
V: TRBV20-1
D: TRBD1
size: NA
DNA: TGCAGTGCGGTCGAGGGACAGTTCTATGGCTACACCTTC
CDR3: CSAVEGQFYGYTF

J: TRBJ2-3
V: TRBV7-2
D: NA
size: few
DNA: TGTGCCAGCAGCTTACGGGACTTTTCCACAGATACGCAGTATTTT
CDR3: CASSLRDFSTDTQYF

J: TRBJ2-5
V: TRBV5-8
D: TRBD2
size: NA
DNA: TGTGCCAGCAGCCGGATTAGCGCTAGCGGGGAGACCCAGTACTTC
CDR3: CASSRISASGETQYF

J: TRBJ2-6
V: TRBV28
D: TRBD1
size: many
DNA: TGTGCCAGCAGGGAACAGGGGGCGGGTGGGGCCAACGTCCTGACTTTC
CDR3: CASREQGAGGANVLTF

J: TRBJ1-5
V: TRBV12-3/TRBV12-4
D: NA
size: few
DNA: TGTGCCAGCAAACAGGGCCTTGGGCCCCAGCATTTT
CDR3: CASKQGLGPQHF

J: TRBJ2-1
V: TRBV5-1
D: TRBD2
size: many
DNA: TGCGCCAGCAGCTTGGTCACGGGGGGTGAGCAGTTCTTC
CDR3: CASSLVTGGEQFF

J: TRBJ2-1
V: TRBV6-2/TRBV6-3
D: NA
size: many
DNA: TGTGCCAGCAGTTACGGCAGGGCCTATGAGCAGTTCTTC
CDR3: CASSYGRAYEQFF

J: TRBJ2-7
V: TRBV7-9
D: TRBD1
size: many
DNA: TGTGCCAGCAGCTCCATACGGACAGGAAGCTACGAGCAGTACTTC
CDR3: CASSSIRTGSYEQYF

J: TRBJ2-7
V: TRBV11-1
D: NA
size: many
DNA: TGTGCCAGCAGCTACCCGACAGAATCCTACGAGCAGTACTTC
CDR3: CASSYPTESYEQYF